The source of this TCR beta chain is a study of shared clonotypes between healthy human individuals. This CDR3 region has 16 residues. The germline V gene has CDR1 SGHNT and CDR2 YYREEE (reference sequence). V lost 4 bases and J 2 bases, leaving 15 bases between the germline ends. To note about this clone: Its antigen is currently unknown.

Study results and limitations: Since donors were few, the genetic and exposure-history diversity represented was limited. Relative to clonotypes present in all four donors, those not shared had lower generation probabilities.

Replicate PCRs run on sorted subsets employed 200 ng DNA, around 31,000 T cell genomes. Repertoires were generated with immunoSEQ multiplex PCR, while TCRdb's copy carries only in-frame clones and drops some. The table lists about 2.4 million clones, around 94% of them singletons. The healthy adult donors were HIV-negative and reported no recent acute infections or vaccinations. The sequencing sample was made of naive CD4+ T cells sorted from blood. Subset noted: CD45RA+ positively selected. The rearrangement links TRBV5-4 to TRBJ2-2; a weak D match, TRBD1 (6 bases). The clonotype comes from a young man in good health. The CDR3 loop reads CASSRVPGQNTGELFF. CDR3 DNA: TGTGCCAGCAGCCGAGTGCCGGGACAAAACACCGGGGAGCTGTTTTTT.